Only one count was recorded for the clone carrying this T cell receptor (beta chain). Method: immunoSEQ multiplex PCR; TCRdb's copy keeps in-frame clones and lacks some. The table has roughly 34,000 clones, about 86% seen once. The source of the sample is a study of control samples from healthy donors and cancer patients. V shed 5 bases and J 1 base; nucleotides not matched to a gene: 4. Germline V gives CDR1 SGHAT, CDR2 FQDESV (reference sequence). CDR3 length: 14 residues. The gene calls are TRBV11-1 and TRBJ1-1, with 7 bases identical to TRBD1. Sequenced input: PBMCs. The source is a woman between 35 and 50 years old with lung cancer. CDR3 region: CASSPDRTNTEAFF. DNA of the CDR3: TGTGCCAGCAGCCCGGACAGGACGAACACTGAAGCTTTCTTT.